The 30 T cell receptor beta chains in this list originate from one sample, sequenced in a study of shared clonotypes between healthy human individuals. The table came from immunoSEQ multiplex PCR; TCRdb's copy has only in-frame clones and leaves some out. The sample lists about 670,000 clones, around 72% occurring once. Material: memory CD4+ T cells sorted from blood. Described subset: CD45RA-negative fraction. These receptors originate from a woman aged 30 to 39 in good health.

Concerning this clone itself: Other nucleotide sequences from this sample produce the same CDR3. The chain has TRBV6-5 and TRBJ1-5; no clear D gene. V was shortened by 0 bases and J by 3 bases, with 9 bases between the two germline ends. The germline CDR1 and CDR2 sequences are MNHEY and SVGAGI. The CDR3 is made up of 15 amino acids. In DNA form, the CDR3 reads TGTGCCAGCAGTTACTCGTTCCGCTCCAATCAGCCCCAGCATTTT. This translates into CASSYSFRSNQPQHF.

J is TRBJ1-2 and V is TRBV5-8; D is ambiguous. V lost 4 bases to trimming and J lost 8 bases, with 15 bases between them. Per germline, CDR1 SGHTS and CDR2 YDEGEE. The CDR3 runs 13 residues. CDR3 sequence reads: CASSPPRGKGYTF. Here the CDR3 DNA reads TGTGCCAGCAGCCCCCCCCGGGGTAAGGGCTACACCTTC.

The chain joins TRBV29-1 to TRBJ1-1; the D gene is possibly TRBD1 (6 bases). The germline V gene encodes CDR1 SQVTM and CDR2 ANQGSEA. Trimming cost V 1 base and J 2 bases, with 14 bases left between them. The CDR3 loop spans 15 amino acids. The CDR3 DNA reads TGCAGCGTTGAAGCTACCGGGGGCAAAAACACTGAAGCTTTCTTT. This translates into CSVEATGGKNTEAFF.

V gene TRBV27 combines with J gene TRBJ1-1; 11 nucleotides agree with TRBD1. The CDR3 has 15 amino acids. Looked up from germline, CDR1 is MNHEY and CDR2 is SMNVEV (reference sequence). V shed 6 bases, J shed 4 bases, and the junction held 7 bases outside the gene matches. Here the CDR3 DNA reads TGTGCCAGCAGGCAATCGGGACAGGGGGGCACTGAAGCTTTCTTT. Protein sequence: CASRQSGQGGTEAFF.

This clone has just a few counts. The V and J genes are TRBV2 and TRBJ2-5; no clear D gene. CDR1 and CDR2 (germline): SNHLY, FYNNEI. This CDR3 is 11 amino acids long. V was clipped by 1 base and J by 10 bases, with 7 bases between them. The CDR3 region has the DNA TGTGCCAGCAGTGAAGTAGCCTACCAGTACTTC. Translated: CASSEVAYQYF. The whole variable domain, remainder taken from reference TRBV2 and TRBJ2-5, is EPEVTQTPSHQVTQMGQEVILRCVPISNHLYFYWYRQILGQKVEFLVSFYNNEISEKSEIFDDQFSVERPDGSNFTLKIRSTKLEDSAMYFCASSEVAYQYFGPGTRLLVL.

CDR3 residues: CASSPLRSSYNEQFF. CDR3 bases: TGTGCCAGCAGCCCTCTGAGAAGCTCCTACAATGAGCAGTTCTTC. The chain links TRBV7-2 to TRBJ2-1; D is undetermined. V dropped 5 bases and J dropped 0 bases, with 11 bases sitting between them. This CDR3 region has 15 residues. CDR1 and CDR2 from the germline V gene are SGHTA and FQGNSA.

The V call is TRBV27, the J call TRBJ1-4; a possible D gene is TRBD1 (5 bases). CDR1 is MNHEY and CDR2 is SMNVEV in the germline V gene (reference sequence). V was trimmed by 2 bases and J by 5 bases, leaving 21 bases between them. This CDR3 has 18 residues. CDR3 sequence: CASSLRGAPPRSNEKLFF. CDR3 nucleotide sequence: TGTGCCAGCAGTTTACGCGGGGCTCCCCCTCGCTCCAATGAAAAACTGTTTTTT.

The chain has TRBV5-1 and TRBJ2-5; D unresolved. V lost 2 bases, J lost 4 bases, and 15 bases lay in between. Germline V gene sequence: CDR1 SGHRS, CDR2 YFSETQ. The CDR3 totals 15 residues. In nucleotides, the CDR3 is TGCGCCAGCAGCTTTTCTGGCAACCTCCGAGAGACCCAGTACTTC. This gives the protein CASSFSGNLRETQYF.

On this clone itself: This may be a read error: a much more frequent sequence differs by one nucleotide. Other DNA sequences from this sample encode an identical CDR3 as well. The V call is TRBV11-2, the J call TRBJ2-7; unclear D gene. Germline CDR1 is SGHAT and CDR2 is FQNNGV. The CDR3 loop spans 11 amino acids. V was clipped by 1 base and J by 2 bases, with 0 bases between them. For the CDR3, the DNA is TGTGCCAGCAGCTTAGCCTACGAGCAGTACTTC. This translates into CASSLAYEQYF.

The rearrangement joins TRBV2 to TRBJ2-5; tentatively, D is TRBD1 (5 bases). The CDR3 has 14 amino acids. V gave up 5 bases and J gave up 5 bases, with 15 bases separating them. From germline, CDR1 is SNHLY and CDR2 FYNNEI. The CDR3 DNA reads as TGTGCCAGCAGTCGTAGTGGGGCGTATGAGACCCAGTACTTC. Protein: CASSRSGAYETQYF.

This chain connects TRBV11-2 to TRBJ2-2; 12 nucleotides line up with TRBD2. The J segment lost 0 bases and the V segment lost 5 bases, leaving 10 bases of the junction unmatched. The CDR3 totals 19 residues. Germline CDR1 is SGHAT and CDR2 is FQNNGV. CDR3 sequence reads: CASSTTSGSALANTGELFF. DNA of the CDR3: TGTGCCAGCAGCACGACTAGCGGGAGTGCACTCGCGAACACCGGGGAGCTGTTTTTT.

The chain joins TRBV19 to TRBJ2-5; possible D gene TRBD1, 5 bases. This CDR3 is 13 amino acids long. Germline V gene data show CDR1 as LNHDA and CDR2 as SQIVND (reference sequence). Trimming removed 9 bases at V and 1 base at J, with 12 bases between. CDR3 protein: CASSRATQETQYF. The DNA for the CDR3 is TGTGCCAGCTCCAGGGCAACCCAAGAGACCCAGTACTTC.

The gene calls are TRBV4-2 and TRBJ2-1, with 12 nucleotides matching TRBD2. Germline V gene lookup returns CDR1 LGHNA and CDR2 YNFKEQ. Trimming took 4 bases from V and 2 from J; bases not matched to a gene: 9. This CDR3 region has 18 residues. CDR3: CASSRRLAGGNTYNEQFF. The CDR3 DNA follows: TGTGCCAGCAGCCGGAGGCTAGCGGGAGGGAATACCTACAATGAGCAGTTCTTC.

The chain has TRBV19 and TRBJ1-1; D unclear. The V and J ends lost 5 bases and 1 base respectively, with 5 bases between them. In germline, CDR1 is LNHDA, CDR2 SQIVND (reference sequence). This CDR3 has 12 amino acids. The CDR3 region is CASSPGNTEAFF. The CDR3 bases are TGTGCCAGTAGTCCAGGGAACACTGAAGCTTTCTTT. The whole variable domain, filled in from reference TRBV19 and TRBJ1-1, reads DGGITQSPKYLFRKEGQNVTLSCEQNLNHDAMYWYRQDPGQGLRLIYYSQIVNDFQKGDIAEGYSVSREKKESFPLTVTSAQKNPTAFYLCASSPGNTEAFFGQGTRLTVV.

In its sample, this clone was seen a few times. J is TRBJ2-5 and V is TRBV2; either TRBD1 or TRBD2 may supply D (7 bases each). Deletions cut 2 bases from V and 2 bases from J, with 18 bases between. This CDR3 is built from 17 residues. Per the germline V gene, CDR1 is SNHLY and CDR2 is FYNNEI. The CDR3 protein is CASSERTGGGIQETQYF. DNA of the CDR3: TGTGCCAGCAGTGAACGGACAGGCGGGGGAATACAAGAGACCCAGTACTTC.

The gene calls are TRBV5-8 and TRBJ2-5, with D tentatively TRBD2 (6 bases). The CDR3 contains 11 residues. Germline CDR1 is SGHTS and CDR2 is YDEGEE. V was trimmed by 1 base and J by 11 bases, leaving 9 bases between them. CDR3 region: CASSLFREQYF. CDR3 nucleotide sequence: TGTGCCAGCAGCTTGTTCCGGGAGCAGTACTTC.

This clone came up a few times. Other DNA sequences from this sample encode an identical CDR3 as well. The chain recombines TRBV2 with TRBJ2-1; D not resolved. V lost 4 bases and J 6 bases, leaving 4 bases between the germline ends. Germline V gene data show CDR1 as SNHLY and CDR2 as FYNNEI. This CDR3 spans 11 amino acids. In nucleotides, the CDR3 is TGTGCCAGCAGTGGCAGCAATGAGCAGTTCTTC. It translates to CASSGSNEQFF.

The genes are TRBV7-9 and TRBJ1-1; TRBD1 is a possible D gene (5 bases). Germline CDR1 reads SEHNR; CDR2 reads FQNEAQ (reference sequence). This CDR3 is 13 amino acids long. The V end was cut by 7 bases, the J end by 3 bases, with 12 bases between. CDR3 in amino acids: CASIWGIDTEAFF. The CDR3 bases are TGTGCCAGCATTTGGGGGATAGACACTGAAGCTTTCTTT.

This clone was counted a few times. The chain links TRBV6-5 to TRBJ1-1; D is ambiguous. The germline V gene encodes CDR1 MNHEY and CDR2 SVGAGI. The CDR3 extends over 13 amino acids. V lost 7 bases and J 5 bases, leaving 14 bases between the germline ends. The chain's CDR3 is CASNKNDGTEAFF. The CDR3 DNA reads TGTGCCAGCAATAAGAACGACGGAACTGAAGCTTTCTTT.

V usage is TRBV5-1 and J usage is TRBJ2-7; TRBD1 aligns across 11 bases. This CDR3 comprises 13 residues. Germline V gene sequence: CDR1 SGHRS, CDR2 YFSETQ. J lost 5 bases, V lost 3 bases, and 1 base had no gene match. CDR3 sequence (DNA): TGCGCCAGCAGCTGGGACAGGGGGAACGAGCAGTACTTC. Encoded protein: CASSWDRGNEQYF.

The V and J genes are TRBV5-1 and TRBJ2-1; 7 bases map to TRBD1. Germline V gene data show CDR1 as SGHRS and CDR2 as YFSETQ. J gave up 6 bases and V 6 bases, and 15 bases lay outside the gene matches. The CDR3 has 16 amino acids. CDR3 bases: TGCGCCAGCAAGAAAGCCGGGACAGAGCTGATCAATGAGCAGTTCTTC. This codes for CASKKAGTELINEQFF.

DNA of the CDR3: TGTGCCAGCAGATTGAACCCTACTAGCGCTGCCTACAATGAGCAGTTCTTC. Its protein is CASRLNPTSAAYNEQFF. This chain links TRBV27 with TRBJ2-1; 7 bases fit TRBD2. The CDR3 is 17 amino acids. Looked up from germline, CDR1 is MNHEY and CDR2 is SMNVEV (reference sequence). Unmatched junction bases numbered 13, after V lost 6 bases and J lost 2 bases.

This CDR3 reads CASSSRTGSYNEQFF. The CDR3 bases are TGTGCCAGCAGTTCTCGGACAGGGTCCTACAATGAGCAGTTCTTC. The chain employs TRBV27 and TRBJ2-1; TRBD1 matches at 8 bases. The CDR3 spans 15 residues. V shed 4 bases and J 1 base; nucleotides not matched to a gene: 3. Germline loops: CDR1 MNHEY, CDR2 SMNVEV (reference sequence).

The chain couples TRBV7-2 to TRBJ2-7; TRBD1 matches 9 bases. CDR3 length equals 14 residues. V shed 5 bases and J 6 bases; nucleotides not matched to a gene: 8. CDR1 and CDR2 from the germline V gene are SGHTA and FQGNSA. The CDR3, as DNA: TGTGCCAGCAGCGCCCGGACAGGGGCGGGCGAGCAGTACTTC. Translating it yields CASSARTGAGEQYF.

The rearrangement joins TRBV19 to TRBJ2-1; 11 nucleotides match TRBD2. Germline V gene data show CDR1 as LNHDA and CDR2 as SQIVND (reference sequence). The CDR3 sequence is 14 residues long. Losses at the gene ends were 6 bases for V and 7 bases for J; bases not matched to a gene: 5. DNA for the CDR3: TGTGCCAGTAGCGTAGCGGGAGGGTCGAATGAGCAGTTCTTC. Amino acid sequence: CASSVAGGSNEQFF.

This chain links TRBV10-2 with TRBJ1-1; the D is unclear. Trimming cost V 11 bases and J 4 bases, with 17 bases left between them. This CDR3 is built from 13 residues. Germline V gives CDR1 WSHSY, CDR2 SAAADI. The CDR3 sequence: CASGGIDGTEAFF. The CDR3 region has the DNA TGCGCCTCCGGCGGGATTGATGGCACTGAAGCTTTCTTT.

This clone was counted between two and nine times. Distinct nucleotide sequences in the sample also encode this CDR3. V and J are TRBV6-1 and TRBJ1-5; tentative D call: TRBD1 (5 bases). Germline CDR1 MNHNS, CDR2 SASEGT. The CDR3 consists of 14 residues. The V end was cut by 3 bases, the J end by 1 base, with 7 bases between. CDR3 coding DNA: TGTGCCAGCAGTGAGCAGGGCAGCAATCAGCCCCAGCATTTT. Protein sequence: CASSEQGSNQPQHF.

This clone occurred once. The chain's CDR3 is CASSLVASGTDTQYF. The CDR3 DNA reads as TGTGCCAGCAGCTTAGTGGCTAGCGGCACAGATACGCAGTATTTT. V and J are TRBV7-2 and TRBJ2-3, with D possibly matching TRBD2 (6 bases). Germline CDR1 and CDR2: SGHTA and FQGNSA. CDR3 size: 15 residues. V was trimmed by 1 base and J by 1 base, leaving 9 bases between them.

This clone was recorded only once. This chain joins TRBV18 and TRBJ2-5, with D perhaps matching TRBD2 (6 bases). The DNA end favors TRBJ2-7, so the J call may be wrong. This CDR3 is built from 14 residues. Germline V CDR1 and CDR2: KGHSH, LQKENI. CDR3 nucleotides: TGTGCCAGCTCACCAGACGGGAGCTCCTACGAGCAGTACTTC. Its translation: CASSPDGSSYEQYF.

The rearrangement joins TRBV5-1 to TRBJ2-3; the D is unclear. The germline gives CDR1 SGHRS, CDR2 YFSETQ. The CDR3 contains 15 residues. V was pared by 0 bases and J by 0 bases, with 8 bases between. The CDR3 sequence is CASSLGLTSTDTQYF. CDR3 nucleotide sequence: TGCGCCAGCAGCTTGGGGCTGACTAGCACAGATACGCAGTATTTT.